The subject of this entry is one TCR beta chain. The V gene's germline CDR1 is SGHTA and CDR2 FQGNSA. This CDR3 has 16 residues. Trimming removed 3 bases from V and 4 bases from J, with 16 bases in between. An amount of RNA that ranged from roughly 0.45 to 1 ug was reverse transcribed with random hexamers. A multiplex approach, immunoSEQ multiplex PCR, amplified TCR beta CDR3 across 54 Vbeta and 13 Jbeta. TCRdb passed the immunoSEQ multiplex PCR reads through MiXCR, listing each CDR3 protein once. The repertoire holds 71,000 or so distinct CDR3 sequences, roughly 95% seen once, with 0.085% to 0.14% in the top ten. This sample was included in a study of CD8 T cells in Susac syndrome.

Sequenced input: CD4+ T cells from PBMCs. This sequence joins TRBV7-2 and TRBJ1-5; D is unresolved. The sequence derives from a human donor with multiple sclerosis. The chain's CDR3 is CASSFKATHYNQPQHF. The CDR3, as DNA: TGTGCCAGCAGCTTTAAGGCGACACACTATAATCAGCCCCAGCATTTT.